The 18 T cell receptor beta chains below were found in one sample sequenced in a study of shared clonotypes between healthy human individuals. TCRdb's table, derived via immunoSEQ multiplex PCR, lists solely in-frame clones and lacks some. Of about 2 million clones listed, over 85% are singletons. Terminally differentiated effector memory CD45RA+ cells were excluded by CCR7 positive selection of CD45RO-negative cells. The sequencing input was naive CD8+ T cells sorted from blood. The receptors here all came from a man between 18 and 35 years old in good health.

The rearrangement links TRBV5-4 to TRBJ1-6; D remains unclear. Germline values: CDR1 SGHNT, CDR2 YYREEE (reference sequence). The V gene lost 0 bases and the J gene lost 10 bases, with 11 bases spanning the gap. This CDR3 spans 14 amino acids. The CDR3 DNA sequence: TGTGCCAGCAGCTTGGAGGGCATAGGGTCACCCCTCCACTTT. Amino acid sequence: CASSLEGIGSPLHF.

V is TRBV7-9 and J is TRBJ2-5, with a tentative D call TRBD1 (6 bases). Germline-derived CDR1 and CDR2 are SEHNR and FQNEAQ (reference sequence). The CDR3 extends over 15 amino acids. Trimming shortened V by 5 bases and J by 2 bases, and 15 bases separated the two germline ends. CDR3 DNA sequence: TGTGCCAGCAGCGACAAGAACAGGGAGCAAGAGACCCAGTACTTC. Its protein product is CASSDKNREQETQYF. Filled out from reference TRBV7-9 and TRBJ2-5, the complete variable domain reads DTGVSQNPRHKITKRGQNVTFRCDPISEHNRLYWYRQTLGQGPEFLTYFQNEAQLEKSRLLSDRFSAERPKGSFSTLEIQRTEQGDSAMYLCASSDKNREQETQYFGPGTRLLVL.

The rearrangement links TRBV5-6 to TRBJ1-2; 9 positions agree with TRBD1. The CDR3 runs 11 residues. Germline CDR1 reads SGHDT; CDR2 reads YYEEEE. V lost 3 bases and J lost 14; bases outside the gene matches: 5. CDR3 sequence reads: CASSYGQGKTF. The CDR3, as DNA: TGTGCCAGCAGCTATGGACAGGGGAAAACCTTC.

The chain uses TRBV5-1 and TRBJ2-3; TRBD1 matches at 8 bases. Germline V gene lookup returns CDR1 SGHRS and CDR2 YFSETQ. The CDR3 has 16 residues. The ends lost 4 bases at V and 3 bases at J; junction bases unmatched: 10. The CDR3 nucleotides read TGCGCCAGCAGCGCCGGGACAGGCGGAGTGACAGATACGCAGTATTTT. Its protein is CASSAGTGGVTDTQYF.

The rearrangement links TRBV27 to TRBJ2-6, with a weak D call TRBD1 (5 bases). Per the germline V gene, CDR1 is MNHEY and CDR2 is SMNVEV (reference sequence). V was pared by 3 bases and J by 0 bases, with 9 bases between. The CDR3 runs to 16 residues. The CDR3 nucleotides read TGTGCCAGCAGTTTGTTAGGGGACTCTGGGGCCAACGTCCTGACTTTC. It encodes CASSLLGDSGANVLTF. Full variable domain (outside the CDR3, taken from reference TRBV27 and TRBJ2-6): EAQVTQNPRYLITVTGKKLTVTCSQNMNHEYMSWYRQDPGLGLRQIYYSMNVEVTDKGDVPEGYKVSRKEKRNFPLILESPSPNQTSLYFCASSLLGDSGANVLTFGAGSRLTVL.

In nucleotides, the CDR3 is TGTGCCAGCAGTCCATCCGGGACTAGCGGGGGATTTACGCAGTATTTT. Translation: CASSPSGTSGGFTQYF. The chain has TRBV27 and TRBJ2-3; TRBD2 aligns across 14 bases. Trimming cost V 5 bases and J 8 bases; bases outside gene matches: 9. This CDR3 comprises 16 residues. Germline V gene sequence: CDR1 MNHEY, CDR2 SMNVEV (reference sequence).

This chain uses TRBV30 with TRBJ2-7, with TRBD1 identical over 8 bases. Germline CDR1 GTSNPN, CDR2 SVGIG (reference sequence). The CDR3 totals 15 residues. Germline trimming cut 0 bases from V and 5 bases from J; bases unmatched to any gene: 9. The CDR3 bases are TGTGCCTGGAGTGTATGGCAGGGGGCGAGCGACGAGCAGTACTTC. This translates into CAWSVWQGASDEQYF.

This clone appeared a few times. This chain links TRBV25-1 with TRBJ1-2; D ambiguous. Trimming stripped 4 bases from V and 8 bases from J, with 11 bases between. CDR3 size: 12 residues. Germline CDR1 is MGHDK and CDR2 is SYGVNS. The CDR3 protein is CASSVDAGGYTF. The CDR3, as DNA: TGTGCCAGCAGTGTAGACGCTGGCGGCTACACCTTC.

The chain links TRBV18 to TRBJ1-4; tentative D call: TRBD1 (5 bases). Deletions cut 5 bases from V and 0 bases from J, with 19 bases between. The V gene's germline CDR1 is KGHSH and CDR2 LQKENI. The CDR3 totals 18 residues. DNA for the CDR3: TGTGCCAGCTCATCACGACAGATACCACAATCAACTAATGAAAAACTGTTTTTT. It yields the protein CASSSRQIPQSTNEKLFF.

The rearrangement joins TRBV9 to TRBJ1-5; D ambiguous. The CDR3 has 14 residues. Trimming shortened V by 4 bases and J by 5 bases, and 13 bases separated the two germline ends. The germline V gene has CDR1 SGDLS and CDR2 YYNGEE. The CDR3 nucleotides are TGTGCCAGCAGCCTCGGGAGGGAGGATCAGCCCCAGCATTTT. This encodes CASSLGREDQPQHF.

J is TRBJ2-2 and V is TRBV6-4; the match to TRBD2 covers 10 bases. The V segment lost 3 bases and the J segment 3 bases; nucleotides outside the gene matches: 7. The CDR3 spans 17 residues. CDR1 is MRHNA and CDR2 is SNTAGT in the germline V gene. The CDR3 sequence is CASSEVLAGGHTGELFF. DNA for the CDR3: TGTGCCAGCAGTGAGGTCTTAGCGGGGGGCCACACCGGGGAGCTGTTTTTT.

The chain joins TRBV4-1 to TRBJ2-7; no clear D gene. V lost 2 bases to trimming and J lost 0 bases, with 11 bases between them. CDR3 length: 15 amino acids. The germline V gene has CDR1 MGHRA and CDR2 YSYEKL. The CDR3 DNA is TGCGCCAGCAGCCAAACGATCAGCAACTCCTACGAGCAGTACTTC. This encodes CASSQTISNSYEQYF.

CDR3 nucleotide sequence: TGTGCCACGACGGAAGGCAGCCTCTCCTACGAGCAGTACTTC. It encodes CATTEGSLSYEQYF. The chain employs TRBV6-5 and TRBJ2-7; D is unresolved. The V end was cut by 10 bases, the J end by 0 bases, with 16 bases between. Germline V gene sequence: CDR1 MNHEY, CDR2 SVGAGI. CDR3 length equals 14 residues.

The CDR3 spells CASTTLLSLVNTEAFF. As DNA, the CDR3 is TGCGCCAGCACTACCTTGCTCAGCCTCGTGAACACTGAAGCTTTCTTT. The chain carries TRBV10-2 and TRBJ1-1, with D unresolved. This CDR3 has 16 amino acids. The germline CDR1 and CDR2 sequences are WSHSY and SAAADI. V lost 7 bases, J lost 0 bases, and 18 bases lay in between.

The rearrangement uses TRBV6-5 and TRBJ2-3, with D possibly TRBD1 on 7 matching bases. CDR1 is MNHEY, CDR2 SVGAGI, per germline. The CDR3 length is 15 residues. The V end was cut by 6 bases, the J end by 6 bases, with 19 bases between. CDR3 in amino acids: CASSRGDGGLDTQYF. The DNA of the CDR3 is TGTGCCAGCAGCAGGGGGGACGGCGGCCTCGATACGCAGTATTTT.

The rearrangement links TRBV7-8 to TRBJ2-7; D is perhaps TRBD1 (6 bases). Germline loops: CDR1 SGHVS, CDR2 FQNEAQ. CDR3 length equals 15 residues. Trimming left V 4 bases short and J 2 bases short, with 15 bases between. The CDR3 DNA reads TGTGCCAGCAGCTCGACACAGGGATCGGCCTACGAGCAGTACTTC. This codes for CASSSTQGSAYEQYF.

This rearrangement joins TRBV5-4 to TRBJ1-1; the D gene is possibly TRBD1 (6 bases). Per germline, CDR1 SGHNT and CDR2 YYREEE (reference sequence). Trimming cost V 4 bases and J 7 bases, with 17 bases left between them. This CDR3 is built from 14 residues. The CDR3 region has the DNA TGTGCCAGCAGCGCGCTGACAGGTACCAATGAAGCTTTCTTT. Its translation is CASSALTGTNEAFF.

About this clone itself: The identical CDR3 is also encoded by other nucleotide sequences in the sample. The J gene is TRBJ1-2, the V gene TRBV10-3; no reliable D call. The CDR3 spans 12 residues. In germline, CDR1 is ENHRY, CDR2 SYGVKD. The V and J ends lost 8 bases and 5 bases respectively, with 12 bases between them. The CDR3 region has the DNA TGTGCCATCGGGGAGGGCGGTTATGGCTACACCTTC. Amino acid sequence: CAIGEGGYGYTF.